This T cell receptor beta chain derives from a study of human T cells and chemical hapten exposure. Each CDR3 protein is one row after TCRdb ran MiXCR on the RACE reads. The data hold tens of thousands of distinct CDR3 sequences, with 32% observed a single time. The CDR3 spans 16 residues. Trimming stripped 5 bases from V and 1 base from J, with 15 bases between. The time point was: patch test 1, 2 weeks after DPC sensitization. Sample treatment: therapeutic diphenylcyclopropenone sensitization with weekly scalp DPC. The sequencing here drew on whole blood, taken in connection with sensitization to the hapten diphenylcyclopropenone (DPC). The sequence came from a man aged 40-50 years with alopecia areata. Some clones in this sample may be carry-over from other donors' samples. The rearrangement joins TRBV12-3 or TRBV12-4 to TRBJ1-5, with D perhaps matching TRBD1 (6 bases). The CDR3 sequence is CASSPRGAESNQPQHF. In DNA form, the CDR3 reads TGTGCCAGCAGTCCGAGGGGGGCAGAGAGCAATCAGCCCCAGCATTTT.